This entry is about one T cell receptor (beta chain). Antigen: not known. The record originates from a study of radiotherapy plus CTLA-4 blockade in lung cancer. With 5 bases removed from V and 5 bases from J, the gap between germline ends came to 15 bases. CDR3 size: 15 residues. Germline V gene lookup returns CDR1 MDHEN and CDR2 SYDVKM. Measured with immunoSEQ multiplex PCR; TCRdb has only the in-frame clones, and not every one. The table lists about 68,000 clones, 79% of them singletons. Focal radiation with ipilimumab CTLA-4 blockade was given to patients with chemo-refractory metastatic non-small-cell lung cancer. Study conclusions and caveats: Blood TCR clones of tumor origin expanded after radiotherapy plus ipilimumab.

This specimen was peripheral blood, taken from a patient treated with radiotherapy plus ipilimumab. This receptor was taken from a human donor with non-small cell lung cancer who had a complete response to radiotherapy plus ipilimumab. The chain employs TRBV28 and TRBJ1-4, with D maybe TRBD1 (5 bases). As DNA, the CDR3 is TGTGCCAGCAGTACCTCTGGGGCGGGGAATGAAAAACTGTTTTTT. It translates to CASSTSGAGNEKLFF.